One sample yielded the 4 T cell receptor beta chains listed below, sequenced in a study of metastatic and nonmetastatic thyroid tumors. Thyroid surgery took place with no prior treatment in any patient. TCRdb re-clonotyped the PCR reads through MiXCR. In the table there are under 45,000 clones, about 19% of which are singletons. The specimen sequenced was tumor tissue. The receptors stem from a female donor with papillary thyroid cancer or a benign thyroid nodule (not recorded which). Some clones in this sample may be carry-over from other donors' samples.

Relative to its sample, this clone is medium-sized (0.01 to 0.1%). The J gene is TRBJ2-7, the V gene TRBV6-5; D is perhaps TRBD1 (5 bases). This CDR3 comprises 15 residues. V dropped 2 bases and J dropped 3 bases, with 14 bases sitting between them. Germline V CDR1 and CDR2: MNHEY, SVGAGI. CDR3 loop: CASSYAFGANYEQYF. Here the CDR3 DNA reads TGTGCCAGCAGTTACGCCTTTGGGGCGAACTACGAGCAGTACTTC.

By sample share, this clone is medium-sized. The rearrangement joins TRBV27 to TRBJ1-6; D is possibly TRBD1 (5 bases). Germline CDR1 is MNHEY and CDR2 is SMNVEV (reference sequence). Trimming took off 6 bases at V and 10 bases at J, with 13 bases between the two ends. The CDR3 loop spans 13 amino acids. The chain's CDR3 is CASRGVEGSPLHF. The CDR3 DNA reads TGTGCCAGCAGGGGGGTTGAAGGATCACCCCTCCACTTT.

This clone was seen ten or more times. The chain uses TRBV20-1 and TRBJ2-1; the match to TRBD2 covers 7 bases. CDR3 length equals 16 residues. The germline gives CDR1 DFQATT, CDR2 SNEGSKA (reference sequence). V shed 5 bases and J 5 bases; nucleotides not matched to a gene: 15. This CDR3 is CSAGTSVAAHDNEQFF. The CDR3 nucleotides are TGCAGTGCTGGAACTAGCGTCGCGGCCCACGACAATGAGCAGTTCTTC.

This clone turned up a few times. With a much larger clone just one base away, this may be a read error. The chain combines TRBV25-1 with TRBJ2-6; weak D call: TRBD1 (5 bases). The CDR3 runs to 18 residues. Per the germline V gene, CDR1 is MGHDK and CDR2 is SYGVNS. V lost 6 bases, J lost 0 bases, and 18 bases lay in between. CDR3: CASSPPQGFISGANVLTF. CDR3 in DNA: TGTGCCAGCAGCCCCCCCCAGGGATTTATCTCTGGGGCCAACGTCCTGACTTTC.